The count of the clone carrying this TCR beta chain is one. Germline assignment: CDR1 SGHVS and CDR2 FQNEAQ. The V and J ends lost 4 bases and 2 bases respectively, with 9 bases between them. The CDR3 has 14 amino acids. These data come from a study of blood T cell repertoires in COVID-19. The overall study: Samples representing acute and convalescent COVID-19 were sourced from the United States, Italy and Spain. The analysed material was cDNA or gDNA that came from T cells, B-cell-depleted T cells, or PBMCs.

In the source study's methods: Estimation of nucleated cell counts relied on the amplification of reference gene primers. The data were produced by immunoSEQ multiplex PCR, yet TCRdb's version contains in-frame clones alone and is incomplete. V, J and clone size are taken as reported in that table, and D and trimming were inferred from the DNA itself. The top ten hold about 10% of the sample, which has about 370,000 clones, around 87% seen once. Enrolled during active infection, Seattle patients were then followed longitudinally. The origin of this receptor is a woman in her 30s with COVID-19, enrolled during active disease. This chain uses TRBV7-8 with TRBJ1-3; no reliable D call. Sequenced input: peripheral blood. CDR3 DNA: TGTGCCAGCAGCTACGTGGGCGCTGGAAACACCATATATTTT. It translates to CASSYVGAGNTIYF.